The 30 T cell receptor beta chains reported below all come from one sample, sequenced in a study of CD8 T cells in ankylosing spondylitis. TCRdb redid the calling of the 5' RACE reads with MiXCR, one entry per CDR3 protein. The repertoire consists of about 140,000 distinct CDR3 sequences, with 5.5% to 7.5% occurring once and the leading ten covering roughly 12%. The sequenced sample was blood, either unsorted or a sorted T cell fraction (not recorded which). Receptors originate from a female donor with ankylosing spondylitis or in good health (not recorded which).

This clonotype was counted ten times or more. The chain is built from TRBV7-9 and TRBJ2-7; perhaps TRBD1 as D (6 bases). V was shortened by 5 bases and J by 2 bases, with 19 bases between the two germline ends. This CDR3 is built from 16 residues. Germline-derived CDR1 and CDR2 are SEHNR and FQNEAQ (reference sequence). The CDR3 sequence is CASSLSVGQSAYEQYF. In DNA form, the CDR3 reads TGTGCCAGCAGCCTCAGTGTCGGACAGTCAGCCTACGAGCAGTACTTC.

This sequence joins TRBV18 and TRBJ2-3; D may be TRBD2 (6 bases). The CDR3 extends over 16 amino acids. Trimming removed 2 bases at V and 2 bases at J, with 14 bases between. CDR1 is KGHSH and CDR2 is LQKENI in the germline V gene. The CDR3 loop reads CASSPGQGGPTDTQYF. CDR3 nucleotides: TGTGCCAGCTCACCAGGGCAGGGAGGTCCCACAGATACGCAGTATTTT. Supplemented by reference TRBV18 and TRBJ2-3, the full variable domain reads NAGVMQNPRHLVRRRGQEARLRCSPMKGHSHVYWYRQLPEEGLKFMVYLQKENIIDESGMPKERFSAEFPKEGPSILRIQQVVRGDSAAYFCASSPGQGGPTDTQYFGPGTRLTVL.

This clonotype was recorded many times. The chain has TRBV6-1 and TRBJ1-5; the match to TRBD1 covers 9 bases. Per the germline V gene, CDR1 is MNHNS and CDR2 is SASEGT. The CDR3 loop spans 16 amino acids. V shed 5 bases and J 0 bases; nucleotides not matched to a gene: 5. CDR3 loop: CASSTGGPYSNQPQHF. As DNA, the CDR3 is TGTGCCAGCAGTACAGGGGGCCCGTATAGCAATCAGCCCCAGCATTTT.

This clonotype was counted only a few times. The J gene is TRBJ1-4, the V gene TRBV29-1; D uncertain. Trimming left V 0 bases short and J 4 bases short, with 9 bases between. The CDR3 extends over 14 amino acids. Germline CDR1 SQVTM, CDR2 ANQGSEA. The CDR3 protein is CSVEEEGINEKLFF. CDR3 nucleotides: TGCAGCGTTGAAGAGGAGGGTATTAATGAAAAACTGTTTTTT.

This clonotype was picked up many times. The chain employs TRBV7-9 and TRBJ2-2; the D is unclear. The germline gives CDR1 SEHNR, CDR2 FQNEAQ (reference sequence). The CDR3 is 12 amino acids. V lost 5 bases and J lost 7, with 8 bases in between. The CDR3 nucleotides are TGTGCCAGCAGCACCACGTACGGGGAGCTGTTTTTT. The encoded protein is CASSTTYGELFF.

This clonotype was detected ten times or more. The J gene is TRBJ1-2, the V gene TRBV20-1, with a weak D call TRBD1 (5 bases). The V gene lost 0 bases and the J gene lost 4 bases, with 15 bases spanning the gap. This CDR3 has 15 amino acids. Germline CDR1 and CDR2: DFQATT and SNEGSKA (reference sequence). Here the CDR3 reads CSARDKGAGGYGYTF. The CDR3, as DNA: TGCAGTGCTAGAGATAAAGGGGCCGGAGGCTATGGCTACACCTTC.

This clonotype occurred a few times. This chain joins TRBV7-3 and TRBJ2-1, with TRBD1 identical over 8 bases. Trimming took 3 bases from V and 4 from J; bases not matched to a gene: 5. The CDR3 spans 15 residues. CDR1 is SGHTA and CDR2 is FQGTGA in the germline V gene. CDR3 in DNA: TGTGCCAGCAGCTTGACAGGGGATAAATACAATGAGCAGTTCTTC. Its translation is CASSLTGDKYNEQFF.

This clonotype was observed many times. V and J are TRBV5-1 and TRBJ1-1, with D possibly being TRBD1 (6 bases). CDR1 and CDR2 from the germline V gene are SGHRS and YFSETQ. V was trimmed by 0 bases and J by 5 bases, leaving 14 bases between them. The CDR3 contains 15 residues. The CDR3 loop reads CASSLETGAMTEAFF. The CDR3 DNA sequence: TGCGCCAGCAGCTTGGAGACGGGGGCTATGACTGAAGCTTTCTTT.

This clonotype was counted at least ten times. The chain carries TRBV12-3 or TRBV12-4 and TRBJ2-7; D tentatively reads TRBD1 or TRBD2 (5 bases each). V lost 3 bases, J lost 6 bases, and 18 bases lay in between. The CDR3 has 15 residues. CDR3 sequence: CASSLGAGSLSEQYF. The CDR3 DNA follows: TGTGCCAGCAGTTTGGGTGCAGGGAGCCTCTCCGAGCAGTACTTC.

This clonotype showed up many times. The chain links TRBV5-1 to TRBJ2-5; 10 bases are shared with TRBD2. Trimming removed 4 bases from V and 3 bases from J; junction bases left unmatched: 3. The CDR3 is 14 residues long. Germline CDR1 and CDR2: SGHRS and YFSETQ. The CDR3 region is CASSPTSGEETQYF. The DNA of the CDR3 is TGCGCCAGCAGCCCAACTAGCGGGGAAGAGACCCAGTACTTC.

The table lists this clonotype with many counts. The chain links TRBV5-1 to TRBJ2-3; maybe TRBD2 (5 bases). Trimming cost V 0 bases and J 0 bases, with 14 bases left between them. The CDR3 spans 17 residues. Germline assignment: CDR1 SGHRS and CDR2 YFSETQ. The CDR3 loop is CASSLELRATSTDTQYF. In DNA form, the CDR3 reads TGCGCCAGCAGCTTGGAACTGCGGGCTACTAGCACAGATACGCAGTATTTT.

This clonotype was detected ten times or more. Here the CDR3 reads CASSFWGPTDTQYF. CDR3 bases: TGTGCCAGCAGTTTTTGGGGGCCCACAGATACGCAGTATTTT. The chain has TRBV12-3 or TRBV12-4 and TRBJ2-3, with D possibly TRBD1 on 6 matching bases. The CDR3 covers 14 residues. V was pared by 3 bases and J by 2 bases, with 9 bases between.

Details on this clonotype: The CDR3 does not close with the conserved phenylalanine or tryptophan, likely indicating a read error. V and J are TRBV29-1 and TRBJ1-1; possible D gene TRBD1, 5 bases. V dropped 7 bases and J dropped 6 bases, with 24 bases sitting between them. CDR1 and CDR2 (germline): SQVTM, ANQGSEA. The CDR3 is 15 residues long. The CDR3 loop is CSGSGTGLRVAEAFI. CDR3 sequence (DNA): TGCAGCGGGTCCGGGACGGGGCTGCGAGTGGCTGAAGCTTTCATT.

On this clonotype itself: With a much larger clone just one base away, this may be a read error. This chain connects TRBV27 to TRBJ2-3, with TRBD2 as a possible D gene (5 bases). The CDR3 has 16 residues. Germline CDR1 is MNHEY and CDR2 is SMNVEV (reference sequence). The CDR3 bases are TGTGTCAGCAGTTTAGGTCCCTCCCCGGCGGGAGATACGCAGTATTTT. Amino acid sequence: CVSSLGPSPAGDTQYF.

This clonotype was seen repeatedly, ten times or more. The chain uses TRBV5-1 and TRBJ2-3; TRBD1 matches at 7 bases. The CDR3 runs 15 residues. The V gene end was trimmed by 4 bases and the J gene end by 2 bases; junction bases not matched to a gene: 7. Germline assignment: CDR1 SGHRS and CDR2 YFSETQ. CDR3 residues: CASSLNRGPTDTQYF. For the CDR3, the DNA is TGCGCCAGCAGCCTTAACAGGGGACCCACAGATACGCAGTATTTT.

This clonotype has ten or more counts. CDR3 protein: CASSSGDRGNYGYTF. In DNA form, the CDR3 reads TGTGCCAGCAGCTCCGGGGACAGGGGAAACTATGGCTACACCTTC. V gene TRBV9 combines with J gene TRBJ1-2; 10 nucleotides line up with TRBD1. CDR1 is SGDLS, CDR2 YYNGEE, per germline. The trim removed 4 bases at V and 2 bases at J, leaving 5 bases unmatched. CDR3 size: 15 residues. The variable domain in full, with the rest retrieved from reference TRBV9 and TRBJ1-2, is DSGVTQTPKHLITATGQRVTLRCSPRSGDLSVYWYQQSLDQGLQFLIQYYNGEERAKGNILERFSAQQFPDLHSELNLSSLELGDSALYFCASSSGDRGNYGYTFGSGTRLTVV.

In its sample, this clonotype was seen many times. In DNA, the CDR3 is TGCAGTGCTAGCGGACTAGCGGGGGGCCCTGGTGAGCAGTTCTTC. This translates into CSASGLAGGPGEQFF. The rearrangement links TRBV20-1 to TRBJ2-1; 14 bases map to TRBD2. After removal of 3 bases from V and 9 bases from J, the junction contained 7 bases not matched to a gene. The germline gives CDR1 DFQATT, CDR2 SNEGSKA (reference sequence). The CDR3 runs to 15 residues.

This clonotype occurred many times. This sequence joins TRBV4-2 and TRBJ1-4; 8 positions agree with TRBD1. Looked up from germline, CDR1 is LGHNA and CDR2 is YNFKEQ. The J segment lost 6 bases and the V segment lost 3 bases, leaving 9 bases of the junction unmatched. The CDR3 is made up of 16 amino acids. This chain's CDR3 is CASSQGKGTGDEKLFF. CDR3 nucleotide sequence: TGTGCCAGCAGCCAGGGGAAGGGGACAGGCGATGAAAAACTGTTTTTT.

The sample holds many counts of this clonotype. This rearrangement joins TRBV20-1 to TRBJ1-5, with D perhaps matching TRBD1 (6 bases). Germline values: CDR1 DFQATT, CDR2 SNEGSKA (reference sequence). Trimming stripped 1 base from V and 0 bases from J, with 19 bases between. CDR3 length: 18 residues. This chain's CDR3 is CSARVRGGPHYSNQPQHF. DNA for the CDR3: TGCAGTGCTAGAGTTCGGGGGGGCCCCCATTATAGCAATCAGCCCCAGCATTTT.

This clonotype was seen a few times. This chain uses TRBV6-4 with TRBJ1-3, with D unclear. This CDR3 region has 11 residues. Germline V CDR1 and CDR2: MRHNA, SNTAGT. Trimming shortened V by 6 bases and J by 4 bases, and 4 bases separated the two germline ends. The CDR3: CASRTGNTIYF. The CDR3 DNA is TGTGCCAGCAGAACGGGAAACACCATATATTTT.

The table lists this clonotype with many counts. CDR3 nucleotide sequence: TGCAGTGCTAGTCTCCCTCCCGGTGGCTACACCTTC. Its translation is CSASLPPGGYTF. The chain uses TRBV20-1 and TRBJ1-2; D is ambiguous. Between the trimmed V and J ends, which lost 3 bases and 7 bases, there was a span of 12 bases. Germline-derived CDR1 and CDR2 are DFQATT and SNEGSKA (reference sequence). This CDR3 is built from 12 residues.

In regard to this clonotype: One base away lies a much larger clone, so this may be a sequencing read error. J is TRBJ2-2 and V is TRBV13; the match to TRBD1 covers 12 bases. This CDR3 comprises 18 residues. The germline CDR1 and CDR2 sequences are PRHDT and FYEKMQ (reference sequence). The CDR3 loop reads CTSSFTPGTGGYTGELFF. As DNA, the CDR3 is TGTACCAGCAGCTTCACCCCCGGGACAGGGGGCTATACCGGGGAGCTGTTTTTT. Full variable domain (missing parts from reference TRBV13 and TRBJ2-2): AAGVIQSPRHLIKEKRETATLKCYPIPRHDTVYWYQQGPGQDPQFLISFYEKMQSDKGSIPDRFSAQQFSDYHSELNMSSLELGDSALYFCTSSFTPGTGGYTGELFFGEGSRLTVL.

This clonotype has just a few counts. In DNA, the CDR3 is TGTGCCAGCAGCTTACAGCGGGGAGGGACCCAGTACTTC. Translated, it gives CASSLQRGGTQYF. The chain joins TRBV11-2 to TRBJ2-5, with 7 bases matching TRBD2. CDR1 is SGHAT and CDR2 is FQNNGV in the germline V gene. The CDR3 length is 13 residues. V gave up 2 bases and J gave up 7 bases; unmatched junction bases: 4.

In this sample, this clonotype turned up a few times. V usage is TRBV7-2 and J usage is TRBJ2-1; D perhaps matches TRBD2 (5 bases). From germline, CDR1 is SGHTA and CDR2 FQGNSA. V lost 4 bases and J 8 bases, leaving 12 bases between the germline ends. The CDR3 is made up of 13 amino acids. For the CDR3, the DNA is TGTGCCAGCAGCTCTCCGGCGGGCCATGAGCAGTTCTTC. Translated, it gives CASSSPAGHEQFF.

This clonotype has only a few counts. The J gene is TRBJ2-7, the V gene TRBV12-3 or TRBV12-4; tentatively, D is TRBD2 (6 bases). This CDR3 is built from 13 residues. V was clipped by 7 bases and J by 6 bases, with 16 bases between them. The CDR3: CASTVSGAGEQYF. The CDR3 region has the DNA TGTGCCAGCACCGTTTCAGGAGCGGGCGAGCAGTACTTC.

This clonotype was seen at least ten times. The chain carries TRBV10-3 and TRBJ2-3; D unclear. This CDR3 region has 14 residues. V lost 0 bases and J lost 4, with 8 bases in between. Germline CDR1 ENHRY, CDR2 SYGVKD. Here the CDR3 reads CAISESGLADTQYF. CDR3 bases: TGTGCCATCAGTGAGTCTGGGCTCGCAGATACGCAGTATTTT.

This clonotype was counted ten times or more. The gene calls are TRBV5-4 and TRBJ2-2; D gene ambiguous. The CDR3 has 14 residues. Trimming removed 4 bases at V and 0 bases at J, with 7 bases between. CDR1 SGHNT and CDR2 YYREEE come from the germline V gene (reference sequence). Here the CDR3 DNA reads TGTGCCAGCAGCACCAGCGCGAACACCGGGGAGCTGTTTTTT. Residues: CASSTSANTGELFF. Drawing the rest from reference TRBV5-4 and TRBJ2-2, the complete variable domain is ETGVTQSPTHLIKTRGQQVTLRCSSQSGHNTVSWYQQALGQGPQFIFQYYREEENGRGNFPPRFSGLQFPNYSSELNVNALELDDSALYLCASSTSANTGELFFGEGSRLTVL.

This clonotype has more than one count but fewer than ten. The chain is built from TRBV18 and TRBJ1-1, with D maybe TRBD1 (5 bases). This CDR3 is 15 amino acids long. Germline V lookup: CDR1 KGHSH, CDR2 LQKENI. Deletions cut 1 base from V and 4 bases from J, with 13 bases between. Here the CDR3 DNA reads TGTGCCAGCTCACCACAGAAACAGGTGGGCACTGAAGCTTTCTTT. Amino acid sequence: CASSPQKQVGTEAFF.

This clonotype came up many times. The genes are TRBV5-6 and TRBJ2-7, with 7 nucleotides matching TRBD1. V trimming: 4 bases; J trimming: 3 bases; junction bases outside the gene matches: 10. This CDR3 has 15 amino acids. In germline, CDR1 is SGHDT, CDR2 YYEEEE. DNA for the CDR3: TGTGCCAGCAGCCAGTCCCGGGACAGTCTCTACGAGCAGTACTTC. Encoded protein: CASSQSRDSLYEQYF.

The V call is TRBV5-1, the J call TRBJ2-3, with 7 bases fitting TRBD1. V lost 3 bases to trimming and J lost 2 bases; unmatched junction nucleotides: 9. Looked up from germline, CDR1 is SGHRS and CDR2 is YFSETQ. The CDR3 has 16 amino acids. The DNA of the CDR3 is TGCGCCAGCAGCTCCCGGGACAGAGCAAACACAGATACGCAGTATTTT. Protein sequence: CASSSRDRANTDTQYF. Filled out from reference TRBV5-1 and TRBJ2-3, the complete variable domain reads KAGVTQTPRYLIKTRGQQVTLSCSPISGHRSVSWYQQTPGQGLQFLFEYFSETQRNKGNFPGRFSGRQFSNSRSEMNVSTLELGDSALYLCASSSRDRANTDTQYFGPGTRLTVL.